What follows are 27 T cell receptor beta chains derived from one specimen sequenced in a study of T cell changes during pregnancy in multiple sclerosis. Only in-frame clones appear in the TCRdb table, and some are missing; sequencing was by immunoSEQ multiplex PCR. The profile covers 40,000 or so clones, with approximately 94% appearing a single time and roughly 8.1% taken by the ten largest. Sequences were derived from CD8+ T cells from peripheral blood mononuclear cells, sampled in the third trimester of pregnancy. Receptors originate from a female donor with multiple sclerosis, enrolled in a pregnancy study.

The V and J genes are TRBV15 and TRBJ2-2; TRBD1 aligns across 9 bases. Germline loops: CDR1 LNHNV, CDR2 YYDKDF (reference sequence). V lost 4 bases, J lost 4 bases, and 10 bases stayed unmatched. There are 17 residues in the CDR3. The DNA for the CDR3 is TGTGCCACCAGCAAGGACAGGGGATGGGCGGGCACCGGGGAGCTGTTTTTT. Its translation: CATSKDRGWAGTGELFF.

This rearrangement joins TRBV6-5 to TRBJ1-1; the match to TRBD1 covers 8 bases. The CDR3 length is 15 residues. CDR1 and CDR2 (germline): MNHEY, SVGAGI. J was trimmed by 1 base and V by 6 bases; bases with no gene match: 7. For the CDR3, the DNA is TGTGCCAGCAGCCAAACCGGGACAGGGAACACTGAAGCTTTCTTT. Amino acids: CASSQTGTGNTEAFF.

V and J are TRBV7-9 and TRBJ2-3; 9 nucleotides match TRBD2. The V segment lost 1 base and the J segment 1 base; nucleotides outside the gene matches: 0. The CDR3 contains 15 residues. The V gene's germline CDR1 is SEHNR and CDR2 FQNEAQ (reference sequence). CDR3 in amino acids: CASSLVAGGTDTQYF. CDR3 DNA: TGTGCCAGCAGCTTAGTAGCGGGAGGCACAGATACGCAGTATTTT. The variable domain in full, with the rest retrieved from reference TRBV7-9 and TRBJ2-3, is DTGVSQNPRHKITKRGQNVTFRCDPISEHNRLYWYRQTLGQGPEFLTYFQNEAQLEKSRLLSDRFSAERPKGSFSTLEIQRTEQGDSAMYLCASSLVAGGTDTQYFGPGTRLTVL.

The V and J genes are TRBV5-1 and TRBJ2-7; 9 bases map to TRBD1. From germline, CDR1 is SGHRS and CDR2 YFSETQ. This CDR3 has 14 amino acids. V lost 2 bases and J lost 1; bases outside the gene matches: 1. In DNA, the CDR3 is TGCGCCAGCAGCTTTGGGACAGGGTCCTACGAGCAGTACTTC. Translating it yields CASSFGTGSYEQYF.

This clone has just a few counts. The chain has TRBV28 and TRBJ2-5; tentatively, D is TRBD2 (5 bases). Trimming removed 5 bases at V and 5 bases at J, with 30 bases between. The CDR3 runs 19 residues. Germline CDR1 reads MDHEN; CDR2 reads SYDVKM. The CDR3 region has the DNA TGTGCCAGCAGTCCATATTTGGCCCCGGTGGCGGGTCTAGGTGAGACCCAGTACTTC. Residues: CASSPYLAPVAGLGETQYF.

The chain carries TRBV7-9 and TRBJ2-1; 8 nucleotides agree with TRBD2. This CDR3 has 16 amino acids. With V trimmed by 2 bases and J by 3 bases, 6 bases remained unmatched. Per the germline V gene, CDR1 is SEHNR and CDR2 is FQNEAQ (reference sequence). The CDR3, as DNA: TGTGCCAGCAGCTTACTAGCGGGCGAGCTCTACAATGAGCAGTTCTTC. The encoded protein is CASSLLAGELYNEQFF.

This clone was seen a single time. The chain's CDR3 is CASSFTGIGTDTQYF. The DNA for the CDR3 is TGTGCCAGCAGTTTTACAGGGATCGGGACAGATACGCAGTATTTT. V gene TRBV27 combines with J gene TRBJ2-3; maybe TRBD1 (6 bases). Germline V gene lookup returns CDR1 MNHEY and CDR2 SMNVEV (reference sequence). The CDR3 totals 15 residues. Deletions cut 3 bases from V and 3 bases from J, with 13 bases between.

The chain couples TRBV14 to TRBJ2-2; D remains ambiguous. CDR3 length: 13 amino acids. In germline, CDR1 is SGHDN, CDR2 FVKESK. V lost 6 bases, J lost 5 bases, and 10 bases lay in between. The CDR3 coding sequence is TGTGCCAGCAGTCTTACACTAACCGGGGAGCTGTTTTTT. This translates into CASSLTLTGELFF.

The chain is built from TRBV30 and TRBJ1-1, with 7 bases identical to TRBD1. This CDR3 contains 12 residues. V shed 4 bases and J 6 bases; nucleotides not matched to a gene: 5. CDR1 is GTSNPN and CDR2 is SVGIG in the germline V gene (reference sequence). As DNA, the CDR3 is TGTGCCTGGAACGAGGGGGCCGCTGAAGCTTTCTTT. Translating gives CAWNEGAAEAFF. Based on the CDR3 plus reference TRBV30 and TRBJ1-1, the full variable domain is SQTIHQWPATLVQPVGSPLSLECTVEGTSNPNLYWYRQAAGRGLQLLFYSVGIGQISSEVPQNLSASRPQDRQFILSSKKLLLSDSGFYLCAWNEGAAEAFFGQGTRLTVV.

The chain combines TRBV6-5 with TRBJ2-1, with 7 bases that match TRBD1. CDR1 MNHEY and CDR2 SVGAGI come from the germline V gene. This CDR3 contains 14 residues. With V trimmed by 1 base and J by 8 bases, 5 bases remained unmatched. CDR3 nucleotide sequence: TGTGCCAGCAGTTACTACTTAGGGGGCGATGAGCAGTTCTTC. It is translated as CASSYYLGGDEQFF.

The CDR3 nucleotides are TGTGCCAGCAGCTGGACAGGGGCCCAGGACTACGAGCAGTACTTC. The encoded protein is CASSWTGAQDYEQYF. This chain links TRBV7-8 with TRBJ2-7; 9 bases line up with TRBD1. This CDR3 is 15 amino acids long. Losses at the gene ends were 4 bases for V and 3 bases for J; bases not matched to a gene: 7. Germline lookup yields CDR1 SGHVS and CDR2 FQNEAQ.

This rearrangement joins TRBV25-1 to TRBJ2-1, with TRBD1 matching 12 bases. V shed 3 bases and J 10 bases; nucleotides not matched to a gene: 4. Germline assignment: CDR1 MGHDK and CDR2 SYGVNS. The CDR3 spans 14 residues. CDR3 coding DNA: TGTGCCAGCAGTGAGGGGACAGGGGGCTGGGAGCAGTTCTTC. Translation: CASSEGTGGWEQFF.

The J gene is TRBJ2-6, the V gene TRBV7-6, with 8 bases matching TRBD1. CDR3 length: 16 amino acids. Germline V gene lookup returns CDR1 SGHVS and CDR2 FNYEAQ. With 1 base clipped from V and 4 bases from J, the junction kept 3 bases outside the gene matches. The CDR3 DNA reads as TGTGCCAGCAGCTTAGGACAGGGGAACGGGGCCAACGTCCTGACTTTC. This translates into CASSLGQGNGANVLTF.

This rearrangement joins TRBV14 to TRBJ2-1, with no clear D. Germline loops: CDR1 SGHDN, CDR2 FVKESK. Trimming removed 1 base from V and 8 bases from J, with 6 bases in between. The CDR3 has 12 residues. CDR3: CASSQVGYEQFF. As DNA, the CDR3 is TGTGCCAGCAGCCAAGTGGGCTATGAGCAGTTCTTC.

The chain uses TRBV7-2 and TRBJ2-1, with no clear D. V lost 5 bases and J lost 4, with 6 bases in between. From germline, CDR1 is SGHTA and CDR2 FQGNSA. There are 12 residues in the CDR3. CDR3 sequence: CASSPDYNEQFF. CDR3 bases: TGTGCCAGCAGCCCAGATTACAATGAGCAGTTCTTC.

The rearrangement joins TRBV27 to TRBJ2-1; no clear D. Per the germline V gene, CDR1 is MNHEY and CDR2 is SMNVEV (reference sequence). V was cut by 4 bases and J by 9 bases, with 7 bases left in between. The CDR3 loop spans 11 amino acids. For the CDR3, the DNA is TGTGCCAGCAGTTACGGTGGTGAGCAGTTCTTC. Encoded protein: CASSYGGEQFF.

This chain joins TRBV7-9 and TRBJ2-7; TRBD1 agrees at 7 bases. Germline loops: CDR1 SEHNR, CDR2 FQNEAQ (reference sequence). The CDR3 extends over 16 amino acids. V was clipped by 5 bases and J by 0 bases; unmatched bases: 10. The CDR3: CASSDLQGVRSYEQYF. DNA of the CDR3: TGTGCCAGCAGCGACCTGCAGGGGGTGCGCTCCTACGAGCAGTACTTC.

The chain recombines TRBV7-3 with TRBJ2-1; 10 bases map to TRBD2. V shed 6 bases, J shed 8 bases, and the junction held 16 bases outside the gene matches. This CDR3 region has 17 residues. Germline V gene lookup returns CDR1 SGHTA and CDR2 FQGTGA. CDR3 sequence: CASSPWASGRVGDEQFF. In DNA form, the CDR3 reads TGTGCCAGCAGTCCCTGGGCTAGCGGGAGAGTCGGGGATGAGCAGTTCTTC.

The chain is built from TRBV27 and TRBJ2-1, with a tentative D call TRBD1 (6 bases). The CDR3 has 14 amino acids. V was clipped by 4 bases and J by 6 bases, with 13 bases between them. Germline V gene sequence: CDR1 MNHEY, CDR2 SMNVEV (reference sequence). CDR3 residues: CASSSYRAGNEQFF. DNA for the CDR3: TGTGCCAGCAGTTCCTACAGGGCCGGCAATGAGCAGTTCTTC.

Only a few counts were recorded for this clone. Written as DNA, the CDR3 is TGTGCCAGCAGCTCCAGGGACAGGGGGCTGGAGACCCAGTACTTC. Protein sequence: CASSSRDRGLETQYF. This sequence joins TRBV7-2 and TRBJ2-5, with TRBD1 matching 12 bases. The ends lost 4 bases at V and 5 bases at J; junction bases unmatched: 5. Germline loops: CDR1 SGHTA, CDR2 FQGNSA. This CDR3 is built from 15 residues. The full variable domain, in which reference TRBV7-2 and TRBJ2-5 provide the parts outside the CDR3, is GAGVSQSPSNKVTEKGKDVELRCDPISGHTALYWYRQSLGQGLEFLIYFQGNSAPDKSGLPSDRFSAERTGGSVSTLTIQRTQQEDSAVYLCASSSRDRGLETQYFGPGTRLLVL.

The rearrangement uses TRBV10-3 and TRBJ2-7, with TRBD1 identical over 7 bases. The CDR3 is 15 residues long. The germline gives CDR1 ENHRY, CDR2 SYGVKD. V shed 3 bases, J shed 2 bases, and the junction held 7 bases outside the gene matches. DNA of the CDR3: TGTGCCATCAGTGAACCGGACAGGTTGACCTACGAGCAGTACTTC. Amino acid sequence: CAISEPDRLTYEQYF.

The genes are TRBV6-1 and TRBJ1-5; D gene uncertain. CDR3 size: 15 residues. Trimming took 3 bases from V and 1 from J, leaving 10 bases between them. Per germline, CDR1 MNHNS and CDR2 SASEGT. The CDR3 coding sequence is TGTGCCAGCAGTGACTCCTTTTTCAGCAATCAGCCCCAGCATTTT. This translates into CASSDSFFSNQPQHF.

The chain recombines TRBV9 with TRBJ2-3; D is perhaps TRBD2 (5 bases). The V end was cut by 0 bases, the J end by 4 bases, with 9 bases between. There are 14 residues in the CDR3. The germline CDR1 and CDR2 sequences are SGDLS and YYNGEE. For the CDR3, the DNA is TGTGCCAGCAGCGTAGCTCTGGGAGCAGATACGCAGTATTTT. Its protein is CASSVALGADTQYF.

The J gene is TRBJ2-3, the V gene TRBV19, with 8 bases lining up with TRBD1. V was pared by 3 bases and J by 2 bases, with 7 bases of the junction left unmatched. CDR3 size: 16 residues. Germline V CDR1 and CDR2: LNHDA, SQIVND (reference sequence). The CDR3 DNA reads TGTGCCAGTAGTATTCTGGACAGGGAACACACAGATACGCAGTATTTT. As protein: CASSILDREHTDTQYF.

The chain is built from TRBV5-4 and TRBJ2-7; TRBD2 aligns across 7 bases. The V segment lost 0 bases and the J segment 0 bases; nucleotides outside the gene matches: 3. CDR3 length equals 15 residues. Germline-derived CDR1 and CDR2 are SGHNT and YYREEE (reference sequence). The CDR3 DNA is TGTGCCAGCAGCTTGGGTCAGCGGGGCTCCTACGAGCAGTACTTC. This codes for CASSLGQRGSYEQYF.

This sequence joins TRBV29-1 and TRBJ1-2, with 10 bases aligning to TRBD1. The V segment lost 4 bases and the J segment 3 bases; nucleotides outside the gene matches: 5. The CDR3 is 14 residues long. Germline CDR1 SQVTM, CDR2 ANQGSEA. The CDR3: CSVVGQGQYYGYTF. The CDR3 DNA reads TGCAGCGTTGTGGGACAGGGGCAATACTATGGCTACACCTTC.

The rearrangement links TRBV14 to TRBJ2-7; D may be TRBD2 (6 bases). Between the trimmed V and J ends, which lost 5 bases and 5 bases, there was a span of 16 bases. This CDR3 spans 14 amino acids. CDR1 is SGHDN and CDR2 is FVKESK in the germline V gene. CDR3 region: CASSSTGGWDEQYF. The DNA for the CDR3 is TGTGCCAGCAGCTCAACCGGAGGGTGGGACGAGCAGTACTTC. The whole variable domain, filled in from reference TRBV14 and TRBJ2-7, reads EAGVTQFPSHSVIEKGQTVTLRCDPISGHDNLYWYRRVMGKEIKFLLHFVKESKQDESGMPNNRFLAERTGGTYSTLKVQPAELEDSGVYFCASSSTGGWDEQYFGPGTRLTVT.